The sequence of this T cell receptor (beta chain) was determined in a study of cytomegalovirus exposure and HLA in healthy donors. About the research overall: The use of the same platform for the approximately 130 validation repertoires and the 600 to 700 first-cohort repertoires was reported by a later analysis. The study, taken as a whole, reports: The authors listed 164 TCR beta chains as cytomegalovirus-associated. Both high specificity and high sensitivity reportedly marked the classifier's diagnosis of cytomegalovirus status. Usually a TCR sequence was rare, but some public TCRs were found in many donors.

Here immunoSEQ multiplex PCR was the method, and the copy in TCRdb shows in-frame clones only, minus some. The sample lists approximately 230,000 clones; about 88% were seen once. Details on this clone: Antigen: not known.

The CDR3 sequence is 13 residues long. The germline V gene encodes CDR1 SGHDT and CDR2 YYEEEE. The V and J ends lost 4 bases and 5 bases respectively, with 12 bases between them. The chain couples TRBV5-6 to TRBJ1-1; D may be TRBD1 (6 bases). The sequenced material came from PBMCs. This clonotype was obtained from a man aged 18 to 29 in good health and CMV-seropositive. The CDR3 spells CASSPVDSTEAFF. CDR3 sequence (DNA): TGTGCCAGCAGCCCGGTGGACAGTACTGAAGCTTTCTTT.